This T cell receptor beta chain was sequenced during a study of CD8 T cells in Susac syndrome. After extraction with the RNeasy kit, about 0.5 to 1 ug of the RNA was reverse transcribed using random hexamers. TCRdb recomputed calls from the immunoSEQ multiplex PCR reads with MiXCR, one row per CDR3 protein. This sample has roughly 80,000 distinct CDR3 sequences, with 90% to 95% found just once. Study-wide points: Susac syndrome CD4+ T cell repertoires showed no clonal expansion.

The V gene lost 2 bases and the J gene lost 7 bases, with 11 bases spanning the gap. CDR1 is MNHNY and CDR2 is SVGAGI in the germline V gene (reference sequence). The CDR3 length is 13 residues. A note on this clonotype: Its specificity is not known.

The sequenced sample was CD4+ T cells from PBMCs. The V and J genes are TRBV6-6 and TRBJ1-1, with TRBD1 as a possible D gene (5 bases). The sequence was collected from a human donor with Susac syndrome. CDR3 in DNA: TGTGCCAGCAGTTACGGCAGGGCAGGTGAAGCTTTCTTT. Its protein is CASSYGRAGEAFF.